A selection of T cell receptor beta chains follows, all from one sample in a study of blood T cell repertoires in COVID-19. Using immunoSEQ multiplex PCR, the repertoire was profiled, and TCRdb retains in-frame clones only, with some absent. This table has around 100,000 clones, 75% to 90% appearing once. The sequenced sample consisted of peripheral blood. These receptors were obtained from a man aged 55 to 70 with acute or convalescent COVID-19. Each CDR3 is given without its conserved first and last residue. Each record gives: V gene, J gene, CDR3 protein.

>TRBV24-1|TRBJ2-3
ATSDSQGTYTQY
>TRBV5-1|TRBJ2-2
ASTQEGRNTGELF
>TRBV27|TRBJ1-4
ASSKTGSKLF
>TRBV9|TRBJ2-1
ASSAGLQHNEQF
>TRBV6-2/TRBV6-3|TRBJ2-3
ASSPPPRTGSTDTQY
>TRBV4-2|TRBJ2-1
ASSQVERPSSYNEQF
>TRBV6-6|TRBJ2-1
ASSSGGNEQF
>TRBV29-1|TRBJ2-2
SVVGGGAGTGELF
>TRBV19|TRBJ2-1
ASSLTRENEQF
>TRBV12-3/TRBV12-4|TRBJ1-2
ASREGYGYT
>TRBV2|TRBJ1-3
ASRTETSGNTIY